These 14 T cell receptor beta chains came from one sample sequenced in a study of Ad26.COV2.S vaccination and SARS-CoV-2 variants. Measured with immunoSEQ multiplex PCR; TCRdb has only the in-frame clones, and not every one. The table records some 480,000 clones, about 83% of them present only once. The treatment is: roughly 19 received Ad26.COV2.S at low or high dose, single or two shots; 5 received placebo; per-sample allocation not given. Repertoires come from day 63 after the first vaccine or placebo injection. The sample consisted of peripheral blood, taken in a trial of Ad26.COV2.S vaccine versus placebo. The origin of the receptors is a person aged 18-60 years who received the Ad26.COV2.S COVID-19 vaccine or a placebo.

This clone was seen only a few times. The gene calls are TRBV3-1 (or the pseudogene TRBV3-2) and TRBJ2-7, with 8 bases fitting TRBD1. Trimming removed 1 base from V and 5 bases from J; junction bases left unmatched: 13. The CDR3 covers 17 residues. CDR1 and CDR2 from the germline V gene are LGHDT and YNNKEL (reference sequence). The CDR3 loop is CASSQVLGGTGLNEQYF. CDR3 nucleotides: TGTGCCAGCAGCCAAGTCTTAGGCGGGACAGGTCTGAACGAGCAGTACTTC.

As to this clone: Other DNA sequences of this sample code for an identical CDR3. The chain has TRBV18 and TRBJ2-5, with unresolved D. V lost 1 base to trimming and J lost 5 bases, with 5 bases between them. There are 12 residues in the CDR3. CDR1 KGHSH and CDR2 LQKENI come from the germline V gene. Here the CDR3 reads CASSPLSETQYF. CDR3 sequence (DNA): TGTGCCAGCTCACCACTTTCGGAGACCCAGTACTTC.

V is TRBV29-1 and J is TRBJ2-1; tentatively, D is TRBD1 or TRBD2 (7 bases each). The CDR3 extends over 16 amino acids. The germline V gene encodes CDR1 SQVTM and CDR2 ANQGSEA. Trimming removed 4 bases at V and 8 bases at J, with 24 bases between. The CDR3 region is CSVVQIGLVGGDEQFF. CDR3 nucleotide sequence: TGCAGCGTTGTTCAGATCGGACTAGTAGGGGGCGATGAGCAGTTCTTC.

CDR3 region: CASSPVGDQPQHF. The CDR3 coding sequence is TGTGCCAGCTCACCAGTTGGGGATCAGCCCCAGCATTTT. The V and J genes are TRBV18 and TRBJ1-5; D call uncertain. Trimming pared 2 bases from V and 5 bases from J, leaving 7 bases between. Per germline, CDR1 KGHSH and CDR2 LQKENI. CDR3 size: 13 residues.

This rearrangement joins TRBV4-3 to TRBJ2-1; no clear D. CDR1 and CDR2 (germline): LGHNA, YSLEER. This CDR3 region has 14 residues. Trimming shortened V by 0 bases and J by 5 bases, and 8 bases separated the two germline ends. CDR3 region: CASSQDWSDNEQFF. CDR3 in DNA: TGCGCCAGCAGCCAAGATTGGAGTGACAATGAGCAGTTCTTC.

This sequence joins TRBV5-4 and TRBJ2-7, with D tentatively TRBD1 or TRBD2 (5 bases each). The ends were cut back, 4 bases at V and 6 bases at J, with 20 bases in the middle. This CDR3 has 15 residues. Looked up from germline, CDR1 is SGHNT and CDR2 is YYREEE (reference sequence). This CDR3 reads CASSKRPGPGSEQYF. The CDR3 nucleotides read TGTGCCAGCAGCAAGAGGCCGGGACCAGGCTCCGAGCAGTACTTC.

The chain is built from TRBV27 and TRBJ2-6; D remains ambiguous. The germline gives CDR1 MNHEY, CDR2 SMNVEV (reference sequence). The CDR3 has 15 amino acids. V dropped 4 bases and J dropped 0 bases, with 7 bases sitting between them. The CDR3 loop is CASSYSPSGANVLTF. The CDR3 DNA is TGTGCCAGCAGTTATTCCCCCTCTGGGGCCAACGTCCTGACTTTC.

The chain couples TRBV5-8 to TRBJ2-3, with TRBD1 identical over 7 bases. Germline V gene data show CDR1 as SGHTS and CDR2 as YDEGEE. This CDR3 has 15 amino acids. The V gene end was trimmed by 4 bases and the J gene end by 3 bases; junction bases not matched to a gene: 8. CDR3 in amino acids: CASSPSGTATDTQYF. As DNA, the CDR3 is TGTGCCAGCAGCCCTAGTGGGACAGCGACAGATACGCAGTATTTT.

The chain links TRBV30 to TRBJ2-1; no firm D call. Trimming stripped 0 bases from V and 2 bases from J, with 11 bases between. Germline V gene lookup returns CDR1 GTSNPN and CDR2 SVGIG (reference sequence). The CDR3 runs 15 residues. The CDR3 protein is CAWSVGDGPYNEQFF. The CDR3 nucleotides read TGTGCCTGGAGTGTCGGCGATGGGCCCTACAATGAGCAGTTCTTC.

The chain combines TRBV14 with TRBJ1-3; D gene unclear. This CDR3 spans 16 amino acids. V gave up 1 base and J gave up 3 bases, with 13 bases separating them. Germline CDR1 and CDR2: SGHDN and FVKESK. CDR3 DNA: TGTGCCAGCAGCCAAGTCCGAGGGCAAGGTGGAAACACCATATATTTT. Protein sequence: CASSQVRGQGGNTIYF.

The chain couples TRBV4-3 to TRBJ1-2; 7 nucleotides match TRBD1. The CDR3 sequence is 15 residues long. Germline lookup yields CDR1 LGHNA and CDR2 YSLEER. V was pared by 1 base and J by 1 base, with 3 bases of the junction left unmatched. The CDR3: CASSQAGTDNYGYTF. The CDR3 nucleotides read TGCGCCAGCAGCCAAGCCGGGACAGATAACTATGGCTACACCTTC.

The chain combines TRBV28 with TRBJ1-1; D not certain. V was clipped by 5 bases and J by 4 bases, with 8 bases between them. In germline, CDR1 is MDHEN, CDR2 SYDVKM. There are 12 residues in the CDR3. CDR3 sequence reads: CASSKTVTEAFF. Here the CDR3 DNA reads TGTGCCAGCAGTAAGACGGTCACTGAAGCTTTCTTT.

The chain is built from TRBV15 and TRBJ2-7; 11 nucleotides match TRBD1. CDR1 and CDR2 from the germline V gene are LNHNV and YYDKDF (reference sequence). V lost 2 bases to trimming and J lost 4 bases; unmatched junction nucleotides: 4. The CDR3 is made up of 15 amino acids. CDR3 residues: CATSRQGQGGYEQYF. The CDR3, as DNA: TGTGCCACCAGCAGACAGGGACAGGGGGGATACGAGCAGTACTTC.

This chain uses TRBV24-1 with TRBJ2-3; D might be TRBD1 or TRBD2, each matching 5 bases. The germline gives CDR1 KGHDR, CDR2 SFDVKD. The CDR3 has 15 residues. The V end was cut by 3 bases, the J end by 0 bases, with 9 bases between. CDR3 amino acids: CATSDRDLSTDTQYF. The CDR3 DNA reads as TGTGCCACCAGTGATCGGGACCTAAGCACAGATACGCAGTATTTT.